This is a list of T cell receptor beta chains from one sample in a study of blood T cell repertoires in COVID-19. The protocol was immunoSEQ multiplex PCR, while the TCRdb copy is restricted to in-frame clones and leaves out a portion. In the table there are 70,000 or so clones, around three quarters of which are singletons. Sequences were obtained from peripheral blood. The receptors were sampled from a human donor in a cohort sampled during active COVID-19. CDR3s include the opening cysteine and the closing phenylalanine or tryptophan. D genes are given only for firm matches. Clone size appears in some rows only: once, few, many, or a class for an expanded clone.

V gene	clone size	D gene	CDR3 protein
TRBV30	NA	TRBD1	CAWGRQGQPQHF
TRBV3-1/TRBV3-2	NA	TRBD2	CASSQDRGSGAGGLSNEQFF
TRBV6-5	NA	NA	CASSTGNSNQPQHF
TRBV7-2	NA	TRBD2	CASSPLSGGTHEQYF
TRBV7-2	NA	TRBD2	CASSLTSGGQETQYF
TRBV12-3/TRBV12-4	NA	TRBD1	CASSRDRKETQYF
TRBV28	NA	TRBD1	CASSQTGVYGYTF
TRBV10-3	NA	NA	CAISGAGSSYEQYF
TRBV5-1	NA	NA	CASSLVTVGTDTQYF
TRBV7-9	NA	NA	CAIPRGANVLTF
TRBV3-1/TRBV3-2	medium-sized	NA	CASSQGAWGPYEQYF
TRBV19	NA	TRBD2	CASEGLVRTGELFF
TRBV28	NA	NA	CASQGPETQYF
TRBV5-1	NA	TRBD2	CASSTVSAGGPYNEQFF
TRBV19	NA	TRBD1	CASSARTGSPDTQYF
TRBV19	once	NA	CASSSDYLAKNIQYF
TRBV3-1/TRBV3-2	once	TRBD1	CASSQEWPGGLYEQYF
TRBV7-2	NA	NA	CASSFGGAGNQPQHF
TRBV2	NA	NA	CASSVERNNQPQHF
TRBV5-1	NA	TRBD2	CASSLGTSDTGELFF
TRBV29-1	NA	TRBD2	CSVVSSGVMGEQFF
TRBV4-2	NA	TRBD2	CASSQDGTSIQETQYF
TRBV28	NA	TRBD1	CASLTGGSANTGELFF
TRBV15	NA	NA	CATSPLMRDGSYEQYF
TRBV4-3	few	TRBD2	CASSRQAGGPSSYNEQFF
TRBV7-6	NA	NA	CASSAGQSYTEAFF
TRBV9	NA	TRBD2	CASSVGGLAGDYEQYF
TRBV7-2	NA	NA	CASSWGADTQYF
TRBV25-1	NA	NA	CATQAGSGANVLTF
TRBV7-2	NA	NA	CASSKLSQGSLYNEQFF
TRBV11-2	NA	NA	CASSSAGYGYTF
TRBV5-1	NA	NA	CASGPGERKDRETQYF
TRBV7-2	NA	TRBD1	CASSLEGARGTEAFF
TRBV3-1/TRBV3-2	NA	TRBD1	CASSQDTTGGLHGYTF
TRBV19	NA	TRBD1	CASSILGQGIGTQYF
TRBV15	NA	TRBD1	CATSSRTGPTDTQYF
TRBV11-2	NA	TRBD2	CASSLGGSGNAQYF
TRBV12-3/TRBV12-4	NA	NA	CASSLALASELFF
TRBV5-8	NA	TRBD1	CASSLRTGLNTEAFF
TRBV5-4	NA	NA	CASSLGGVTQYF
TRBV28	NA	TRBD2	CASSDSGRRTDTQYF
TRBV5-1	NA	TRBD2	CASSPGTSGRAGEQFF
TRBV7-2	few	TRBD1	CASSLTTGGYSGNTIYF
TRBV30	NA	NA	CAWSPQGTDTQYF
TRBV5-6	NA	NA	CASSFNRAGANVLTF
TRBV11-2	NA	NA	CASSLGPLPQETQYF
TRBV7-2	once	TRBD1	CASSLAGGSSPLHF
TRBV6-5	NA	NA	CASRPPAGSADTQYF
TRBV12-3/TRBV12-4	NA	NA	CASSLAGHQAF
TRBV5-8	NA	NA	CASSLGAEGRNYGYTF
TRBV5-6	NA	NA	CASSFPGFTEAFF
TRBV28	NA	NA	CASLTNGQTEAFF
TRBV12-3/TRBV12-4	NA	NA	CASSLQGTDTQYF